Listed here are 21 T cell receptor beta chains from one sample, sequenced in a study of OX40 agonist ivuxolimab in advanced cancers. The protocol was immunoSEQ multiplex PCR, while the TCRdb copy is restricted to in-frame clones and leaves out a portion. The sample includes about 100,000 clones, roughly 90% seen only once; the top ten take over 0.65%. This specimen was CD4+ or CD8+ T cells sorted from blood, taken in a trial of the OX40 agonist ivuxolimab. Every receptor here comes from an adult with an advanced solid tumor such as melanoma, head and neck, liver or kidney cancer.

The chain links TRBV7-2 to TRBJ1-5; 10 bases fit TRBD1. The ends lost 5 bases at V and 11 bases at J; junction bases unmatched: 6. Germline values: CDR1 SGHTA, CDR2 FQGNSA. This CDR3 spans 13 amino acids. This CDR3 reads CASSPGTGVSQHF. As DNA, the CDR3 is TGTGCCAGCAGCCCCGGGACAGGGGTGTCCCAGCATTTT. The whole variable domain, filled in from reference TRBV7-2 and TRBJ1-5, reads GAGVSQSPSNKVTEKGKDVELRCDPISGHTALYWYRQSLGQGLEFLIYFQGNSAPDKSGLPSDRFSAERTGGSVSTLTIQRTQQEDSAVYLCASSPGTGVSQHFGDGTRLSIL.

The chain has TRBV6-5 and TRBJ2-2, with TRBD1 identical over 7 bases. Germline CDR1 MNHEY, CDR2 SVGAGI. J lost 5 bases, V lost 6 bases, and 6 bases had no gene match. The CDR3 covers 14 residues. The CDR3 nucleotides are TGTGCCAGCAGACTGACACAGGGGACCGGGGAGCTGTTTTTT. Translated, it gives CASRLTQGTGELFF.

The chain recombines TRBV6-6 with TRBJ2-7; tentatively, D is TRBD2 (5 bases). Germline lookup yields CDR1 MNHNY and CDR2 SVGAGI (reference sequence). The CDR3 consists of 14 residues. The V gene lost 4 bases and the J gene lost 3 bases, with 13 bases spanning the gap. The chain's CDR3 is CASSSSGTYYEQYF. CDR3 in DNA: TGTGCCAGCAGTTCGAGCGGAACCTACTACGAGCAGTACTTC.

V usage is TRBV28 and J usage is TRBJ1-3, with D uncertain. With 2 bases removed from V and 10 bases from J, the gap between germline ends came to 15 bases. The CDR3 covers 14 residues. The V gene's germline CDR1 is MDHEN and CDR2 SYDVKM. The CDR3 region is CASSLMADRRTIYF. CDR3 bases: TGTGCCAGCAGTTTAATGGCGGATCGGCGAACCATATATTTT.

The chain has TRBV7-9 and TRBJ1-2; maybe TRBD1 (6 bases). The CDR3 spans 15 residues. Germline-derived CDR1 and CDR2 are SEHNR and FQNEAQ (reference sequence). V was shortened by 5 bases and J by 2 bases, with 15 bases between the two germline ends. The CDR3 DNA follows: TGTGCCAGCAGCCTGGGAGGAGGACAGAACTATGGCTACACCTTC. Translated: CASSLGGGQNYGYTF.

CDR3: CASTRQRTGELFF. CDR3 bases: TGTGCCAGCACGAGGCAGAGGACCGGGGAGCTGTTTTTT. The gene calls are TRBV28 and TRBJ2-2; D gene unclear. Germline values: CDR1 MDHEN, CDR2 SYDVKM. CDR3 length: 13 residues. V lost 7 bases, J lost 5 bases, and 11 bases lay in between.

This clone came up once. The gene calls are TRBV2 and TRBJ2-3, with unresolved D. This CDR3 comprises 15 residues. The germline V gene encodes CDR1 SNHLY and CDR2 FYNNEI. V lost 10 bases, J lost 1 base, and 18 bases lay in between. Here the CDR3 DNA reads TGTGCCATCACCCTTAGACACCACGGCACAGATACGCAGTATTTT. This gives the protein CAITLRHHGTDTQYF.

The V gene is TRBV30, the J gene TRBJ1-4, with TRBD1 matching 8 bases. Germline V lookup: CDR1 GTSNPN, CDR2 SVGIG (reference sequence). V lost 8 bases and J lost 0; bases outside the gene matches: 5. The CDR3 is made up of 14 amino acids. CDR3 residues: CAGDRQPTNEKLFF. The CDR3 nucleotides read TGTGCCGGGGACAGGCAACCAACTAATGAAAAACTGTTTTTT.

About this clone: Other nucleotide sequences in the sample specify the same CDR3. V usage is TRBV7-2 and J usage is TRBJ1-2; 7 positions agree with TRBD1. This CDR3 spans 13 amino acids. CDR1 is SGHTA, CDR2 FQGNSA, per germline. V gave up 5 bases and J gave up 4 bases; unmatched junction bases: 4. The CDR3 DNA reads TGTGCCAGCAGCCGCGACAGGGTCTATGGCTACACCTTC. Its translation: CASSRDRVYGYTF.

The CDR3 loop reads CASSSTPTYEQYF. DNA of the CDR3: TGTGCCAGCAGTTCTACACCAACCTACGAGCAGTACTTC. The gene calls are TRBV27 and TRBJ2-7; D remains ambiguous. The germline V gene encodes CDR1 MNHEY and CDR2 SMNVEV (reference sequence). This CDR3 is built from 13 residues. The V end was cut by 4 bases, the J end by 2 bases, with 9 bases between.

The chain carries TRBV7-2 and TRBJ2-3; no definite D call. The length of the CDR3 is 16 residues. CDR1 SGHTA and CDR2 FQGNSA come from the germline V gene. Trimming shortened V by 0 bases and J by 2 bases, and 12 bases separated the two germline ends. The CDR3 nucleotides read TGTGCCAGCAGCTTAGCCCGTCTAAGGATCACAGATACGCAGTATTTT. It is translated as CASSLARLRITDTQYF.

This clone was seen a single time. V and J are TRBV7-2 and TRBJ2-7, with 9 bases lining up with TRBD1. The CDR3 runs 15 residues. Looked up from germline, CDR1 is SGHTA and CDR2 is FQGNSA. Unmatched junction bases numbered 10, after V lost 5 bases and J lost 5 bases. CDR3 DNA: TGTGCCAGCAGCCGAACGGGACAGGGAACCGACGAGCAGTACTTC. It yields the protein CASSRTGQGTDEQYF. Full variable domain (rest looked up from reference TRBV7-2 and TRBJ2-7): GAGVSQSPSNKVTEKGKDVELRCDPISGHTALYWYRQSLGQGLEFLIYFQGNSAPDKSGLPSDRFSAERTGGSVSTLTIQRTQQEDSAVYLCASSRTGQGTDEQYFGPGTRLTVT.

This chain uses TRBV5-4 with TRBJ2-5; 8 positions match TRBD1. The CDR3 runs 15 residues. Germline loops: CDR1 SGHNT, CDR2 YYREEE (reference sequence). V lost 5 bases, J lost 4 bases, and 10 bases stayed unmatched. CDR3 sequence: CASSPQGAEGETQYF. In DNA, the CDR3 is TGTGCCAGCAGTCCTCAGGGGGCCGAGGGAGAGACCCAGTACTTC.

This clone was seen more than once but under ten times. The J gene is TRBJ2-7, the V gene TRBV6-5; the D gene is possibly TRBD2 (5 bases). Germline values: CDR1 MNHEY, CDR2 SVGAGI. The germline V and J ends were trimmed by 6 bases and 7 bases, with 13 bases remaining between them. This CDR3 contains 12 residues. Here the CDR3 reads CASSHIGGEQYF. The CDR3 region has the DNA TGTGCCAGCAGCCACATCGGAGGAGAGCAGTACTTC.

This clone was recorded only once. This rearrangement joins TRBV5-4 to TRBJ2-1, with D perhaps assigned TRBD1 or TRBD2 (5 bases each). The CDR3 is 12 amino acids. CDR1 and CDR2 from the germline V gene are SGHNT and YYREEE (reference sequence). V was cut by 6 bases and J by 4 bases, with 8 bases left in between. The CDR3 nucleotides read TGTGCCAGCATGGGGGTTTACAATGAGCAGTTCTTC. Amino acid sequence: CASMGVYNEQFF.

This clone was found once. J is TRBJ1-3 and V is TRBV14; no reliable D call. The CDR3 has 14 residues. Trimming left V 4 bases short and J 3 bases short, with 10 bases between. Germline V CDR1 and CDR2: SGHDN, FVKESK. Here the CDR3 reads CASSRIGIGNTIYF. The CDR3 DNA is TGTGCCAGCAGCCGTATTGGGATTGGAAACACCATATATTTT.

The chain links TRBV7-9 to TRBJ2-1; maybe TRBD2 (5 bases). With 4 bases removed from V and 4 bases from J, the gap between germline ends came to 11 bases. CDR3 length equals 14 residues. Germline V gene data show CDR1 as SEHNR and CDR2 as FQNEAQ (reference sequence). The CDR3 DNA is TGTGCCAGCAGCTGGGCGGAGGAATACAATGAGCAGTTCTTC. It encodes CASSWAEEYNEQFF. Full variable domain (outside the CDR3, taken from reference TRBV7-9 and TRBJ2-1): DTGVSQNPRHKITKRGQNVTFRCDPISEHNRLYWYRQTLGQGPEFLTYFQNEAQLEKSRLLSDRFSAERPKGSFSTLEIQRTEQGDSAMYLCASSWAEEYNEQFFGPGTRLTVL.

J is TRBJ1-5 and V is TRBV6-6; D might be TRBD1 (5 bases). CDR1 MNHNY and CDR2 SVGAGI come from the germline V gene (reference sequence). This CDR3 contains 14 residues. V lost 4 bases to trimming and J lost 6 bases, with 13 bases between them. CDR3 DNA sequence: TGTGCCAGCAGTTTCGGGACCCCAGGTCAGCCCCAGCATTTT. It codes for CASSFGTPGQPQHF.

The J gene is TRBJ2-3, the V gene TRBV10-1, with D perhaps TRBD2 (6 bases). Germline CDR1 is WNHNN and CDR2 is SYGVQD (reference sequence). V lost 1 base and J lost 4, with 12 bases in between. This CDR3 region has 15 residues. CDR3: CASSEWDGGPDTQYF. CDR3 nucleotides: TGCGCCAGCAGTGAGTGGGACGGAGGGCCAGATACGCAGTATTTT.

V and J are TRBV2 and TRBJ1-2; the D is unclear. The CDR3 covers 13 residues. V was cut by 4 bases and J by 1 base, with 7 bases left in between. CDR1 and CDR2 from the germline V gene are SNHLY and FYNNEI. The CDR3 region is CASSGDINYGYTF. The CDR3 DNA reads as TGTGCCAGCAGTGGCGACATTAACTATGGCTACACCTTC.

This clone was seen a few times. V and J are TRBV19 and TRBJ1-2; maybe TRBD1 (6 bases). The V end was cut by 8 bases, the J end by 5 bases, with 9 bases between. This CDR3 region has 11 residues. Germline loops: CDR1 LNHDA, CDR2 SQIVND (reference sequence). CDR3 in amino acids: CASGQRYGYTF. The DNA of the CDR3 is TGTGCCAGTGGACAGAGGTATGGCTACACCTTC.